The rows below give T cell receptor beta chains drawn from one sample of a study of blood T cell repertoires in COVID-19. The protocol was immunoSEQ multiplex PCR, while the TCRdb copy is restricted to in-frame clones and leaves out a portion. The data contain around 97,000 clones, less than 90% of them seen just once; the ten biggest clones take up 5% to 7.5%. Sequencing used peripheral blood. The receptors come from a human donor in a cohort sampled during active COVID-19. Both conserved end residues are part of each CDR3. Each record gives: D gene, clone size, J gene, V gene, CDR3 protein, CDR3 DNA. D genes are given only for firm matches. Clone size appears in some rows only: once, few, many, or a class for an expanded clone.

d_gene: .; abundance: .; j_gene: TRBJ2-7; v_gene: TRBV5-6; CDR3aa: CASSLVNSAYEQYF; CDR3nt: TGTGCCAGCAGCTTGGTAAACAGTGCCTACGAGCAGTACTTC
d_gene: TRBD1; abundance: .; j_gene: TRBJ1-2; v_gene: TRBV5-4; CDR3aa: CASSLGQGASDYGYTF; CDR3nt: TGTGCCAGCAGCCTGGGACAGGGGGCATCCGACTATGGCTACACCTTC
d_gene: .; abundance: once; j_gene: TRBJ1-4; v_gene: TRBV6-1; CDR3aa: CASSEKGFIDEKLFF; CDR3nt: TGTGCCAGCAGTGAAAAGGGGTTTATTGATGAAAAACTGTTTTTT
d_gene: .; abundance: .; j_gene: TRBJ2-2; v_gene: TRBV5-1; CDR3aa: CASSITLGGSDTGELFF; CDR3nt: TGCGCCAGCAGCATCACCCTCGGCGGATCGGACACCGGGGAGCTGTTTTTT
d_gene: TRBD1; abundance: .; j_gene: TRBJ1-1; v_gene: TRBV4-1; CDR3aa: CASSRGGANTEAFF; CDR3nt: TGCGCCAGCAGCCGAGGGGGCGCAAACACTGAAGCTTTCTTT
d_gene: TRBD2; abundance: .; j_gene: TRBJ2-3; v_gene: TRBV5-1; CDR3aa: CASSSLAGLSTDTQYF; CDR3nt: TGCGCCAGCAGCTCGTTAGCGGGCCTTAGCACAGATACGCAGTATTTT
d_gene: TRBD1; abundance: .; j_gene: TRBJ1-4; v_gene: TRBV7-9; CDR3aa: CASNRHRGQGANEKLFF; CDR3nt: TGTGCCAGCAACAGACACAGGGGGCAAGGAGCTAATGAAAAACTGTTTTTT
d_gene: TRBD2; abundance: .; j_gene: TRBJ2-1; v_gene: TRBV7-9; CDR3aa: CASIASGGRDEQFF; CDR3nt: TGTGCCAGCATCGCTAGCGGGGGTCGCGATGAGCAGTTCTTC
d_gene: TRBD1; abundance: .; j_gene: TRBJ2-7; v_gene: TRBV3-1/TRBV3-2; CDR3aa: CASSQDLRQGAYEQYF; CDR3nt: TGTGCCAGCAGCCAAGATTTGCGCCAGGGGGCGTACGAGCAGTACTTC
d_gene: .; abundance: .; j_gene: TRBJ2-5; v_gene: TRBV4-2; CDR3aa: CASSQASSGAQYF; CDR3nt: TGTGCCAGCAGCCAAGCGTCCTCCGGTGCCCAGTACTTC
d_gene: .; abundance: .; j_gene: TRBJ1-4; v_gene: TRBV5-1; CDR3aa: CASSLDSQLFF; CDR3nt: TGCGCCAGCAGCTTGGACAGCCAACTGTTTTTT
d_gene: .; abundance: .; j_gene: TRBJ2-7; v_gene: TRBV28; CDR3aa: CASRIAETQYF; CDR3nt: TGTGCCAGCAGGATAGCGGAGACGCAGTACTTC
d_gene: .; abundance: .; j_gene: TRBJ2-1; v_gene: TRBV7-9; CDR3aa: CASSIRDFEEVSYNEQFF; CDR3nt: TGTGCCAGCAGCATCCGGGACTTTGAAGAAGTATCCTACAATGAGCAGTTCTTC
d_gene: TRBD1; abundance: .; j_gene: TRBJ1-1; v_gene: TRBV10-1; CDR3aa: CASSESTGDYTEAFF; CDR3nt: TGCGCCAGCAGTGAGTCGACAGGGGACTACACTGAAGCTTTCTTT
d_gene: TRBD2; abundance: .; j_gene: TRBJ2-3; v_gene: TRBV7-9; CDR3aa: CASSFGRETKDTQYF; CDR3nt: TGTGCCAGCAGCTTTGGGAGGGAGACGAAAGATACGCAGTATTTT
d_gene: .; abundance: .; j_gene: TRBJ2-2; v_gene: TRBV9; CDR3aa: CASSVAGSPNFANTGELFF; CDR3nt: TGTGCCAGCAGCGTAGCAGGGTCCCCCAACTTCGCGAACACCGGGGAGCTGTTTTTT
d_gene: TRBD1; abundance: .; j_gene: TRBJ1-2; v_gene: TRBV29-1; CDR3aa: CSVPRGQGAGYGYTF; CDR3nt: TGCAGCGTTCCACGAGGACAGGGGGCCGGCTATGGCTACACCTTC
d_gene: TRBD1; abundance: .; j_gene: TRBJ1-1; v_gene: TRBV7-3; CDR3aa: CASSRGQHNTEAFF; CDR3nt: TGTGCCAGCAGCAGGGGACAGCACAACACTGAAGCTTTCTTT
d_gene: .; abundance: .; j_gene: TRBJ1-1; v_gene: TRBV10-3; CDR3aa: CAISDWGPTEAFF; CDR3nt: TGTGCCATCAGTGACTGGGGGCCCACTGAAGCTTTCTTT
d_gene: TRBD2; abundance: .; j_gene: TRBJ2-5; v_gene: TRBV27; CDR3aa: CASTRGGSRETQYF; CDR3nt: TGTGCCAGCACCCGGGGAGGGTCGAGGGAGACCCAGTACTTC
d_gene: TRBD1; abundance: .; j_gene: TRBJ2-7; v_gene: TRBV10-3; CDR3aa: CAISDSRTGDYEQYF; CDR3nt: TGTGCCATCAGTGACTCAAGGACAGGGGACTACGAGCAGTACTTC
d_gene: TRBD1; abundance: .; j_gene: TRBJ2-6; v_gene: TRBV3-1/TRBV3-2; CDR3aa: CASTPGQGYSGANVLTF; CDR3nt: TGTGCCAGCACCCCGGGACAGGGGTATTCTGGGGCCAACGTCCTGACTTTC
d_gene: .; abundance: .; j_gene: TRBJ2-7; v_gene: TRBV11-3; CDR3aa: CASSHRGAGAYEQYF; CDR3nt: TGTGCCAGCAGCCACAGGGGAGCGGGGGCCTACGAGCAGTACTTC
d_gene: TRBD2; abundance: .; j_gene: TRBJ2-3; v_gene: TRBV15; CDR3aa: CATSRGGLAGEMDTQYF; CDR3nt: TGTGCCACCAGCAGGGGCGGACTAGCGGGAGAAATGGATACGCAGTATTTT
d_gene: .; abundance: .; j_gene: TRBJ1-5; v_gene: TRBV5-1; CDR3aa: CASSPDSLYQPQHF; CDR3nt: TGCGCCAGCAGCCCGGACAGCCTTTATCAGCCCCAGCATTTT
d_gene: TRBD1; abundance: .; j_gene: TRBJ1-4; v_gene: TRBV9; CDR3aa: CASSERTGGIANEKLFF; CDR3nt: TGTGCCAGCAGCGAGAGGACAGGGGGCATCGCTAATGAAAAACTGTTTTTT
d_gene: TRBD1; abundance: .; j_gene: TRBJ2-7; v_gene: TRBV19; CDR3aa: CASSAWDSSYEQYF; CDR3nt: TGTGCCAGTAGTGCATGGGACAGTTCCTACGAGCAGTACTTC
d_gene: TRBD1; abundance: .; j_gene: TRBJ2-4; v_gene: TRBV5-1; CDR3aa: CASSRDREDIQYF; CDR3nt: TGCGCCAGCAGCCGGGACAGGGAAGACATTCAGTACTTC
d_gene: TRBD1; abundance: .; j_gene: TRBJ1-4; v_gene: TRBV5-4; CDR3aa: CASSPDRGEKLFF; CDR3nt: TGTGCCAGCAGCCCGGACAGGGGGGAAAAACTGTTTTTT
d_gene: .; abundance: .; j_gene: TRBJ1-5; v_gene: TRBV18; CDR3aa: CASSQGVMQPQHF; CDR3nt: TGTGCCAGCTCCCAAGGGGTAATGCAGCCCCAGCATTTT
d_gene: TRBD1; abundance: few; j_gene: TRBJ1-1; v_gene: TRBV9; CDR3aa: CASSFGQGNTEAFF; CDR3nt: TGTGCCAGCAGCTTCGGACAGGGGAACACTGAAGCTTTCTTT
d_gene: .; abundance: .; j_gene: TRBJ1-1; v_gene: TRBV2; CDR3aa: CASRGSKDSSNTEAFF; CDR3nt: TGTGCCAGCAGGGGTTCGAAAGACAGCTCGAACACTGAAGCTTTCTTT
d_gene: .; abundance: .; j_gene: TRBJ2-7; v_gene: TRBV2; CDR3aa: CASSDVDSYEQYF; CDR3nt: TGTGCCAGCAGCGACGTGGACAGCTACGAGCAGTACTTC
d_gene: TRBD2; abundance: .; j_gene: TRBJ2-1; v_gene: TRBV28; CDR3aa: CASSRHSGGPYNEQFF; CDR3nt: TGTGCCAGCAGCCGACATAGCGGGGGCCCCTACAATGAGCAGTTCTTC
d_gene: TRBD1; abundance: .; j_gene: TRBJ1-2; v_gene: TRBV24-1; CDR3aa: CATSETGARGYTF; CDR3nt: TGTGCCACCAGTGAGACAGGGGCCCGGGGCTACACCTTC
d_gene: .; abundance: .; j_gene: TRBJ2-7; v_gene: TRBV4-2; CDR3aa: CASSQDVGGGYEQYF; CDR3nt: TGTGCCAGCAGCCAAGATGTTGGGGGAGGCTACGAGCAGTACTTC
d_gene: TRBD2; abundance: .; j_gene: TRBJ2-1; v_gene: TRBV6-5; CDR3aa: CASIPSGTTRFF; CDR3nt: TGTGCCAGCATTCCATCCGGGACTACACGGTTCTTC
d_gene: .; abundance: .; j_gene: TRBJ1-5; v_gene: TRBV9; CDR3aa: CASSPDSIDQPQHF; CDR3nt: TGTGCCAGCAGCCCGGACAGTATAGATCAGCCCCAGCATTTT
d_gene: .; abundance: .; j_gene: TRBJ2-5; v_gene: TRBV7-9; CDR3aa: CASSLTGYNLNETQYF; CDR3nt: TGTGCCAGCAGCTTGACAGGTTATAACTTAAACGAGACCCAGTACTTC
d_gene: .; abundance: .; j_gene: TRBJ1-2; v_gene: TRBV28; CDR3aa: CASSAGGVERYGYTF; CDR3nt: TGTGCCAGCAGCGCCGGGGGAGTGGAACGCTATGGCTACACCTTC
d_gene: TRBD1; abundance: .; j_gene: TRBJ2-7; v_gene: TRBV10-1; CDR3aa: CATATGGSPREQYF; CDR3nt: TGCGCCACCGCAACAGGGGGCTCCCCCCGCGAGCAGTACTTC
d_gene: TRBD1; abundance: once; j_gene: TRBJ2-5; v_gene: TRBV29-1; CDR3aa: CSVAGQGARETQYF; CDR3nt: TGCAGCGTTGCCGGACAGGGGGCACGGGAGACCCAGTACTTC
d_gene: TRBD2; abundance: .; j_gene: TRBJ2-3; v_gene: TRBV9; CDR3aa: CASSRGGGVDTQYF; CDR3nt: TGTGCCAGCAGCAGAGGCGGGGGAGTAGATACGCAGTATTTT
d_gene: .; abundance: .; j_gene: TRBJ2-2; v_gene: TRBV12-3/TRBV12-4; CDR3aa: CASSKPGELFF; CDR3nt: TGTGCCAGCAGCAAGCCGGGGGAGCTGTTTTTT
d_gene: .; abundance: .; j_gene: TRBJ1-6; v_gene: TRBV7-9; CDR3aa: CASSLIRGSPLHF; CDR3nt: TGTGCCAGCAGCTTAATTAGGGGTTCACCCCTCCACTTT
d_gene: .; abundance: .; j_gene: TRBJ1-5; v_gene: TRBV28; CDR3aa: CASSLLLKEGSGSSNQPQHF; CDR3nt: TGTGCCAGCAGTTTATTACTGAAGGAGGGGTCGGGATCGAGCAATCAGCCCCAGCATTTT
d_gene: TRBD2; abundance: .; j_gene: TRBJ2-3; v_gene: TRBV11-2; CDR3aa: CASSLDGAGGISLSTDTQYF; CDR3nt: TGTGCCAGCAGCTTAGATGGAGCGGGGGGGATAAGCCTTAGCACAGATACGCAGTATTTT
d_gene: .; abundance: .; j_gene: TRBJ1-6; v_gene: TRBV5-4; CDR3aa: CASSGSQGGNSPLHF; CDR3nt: TGTGCCAGCAGCGGGTCACAGGGCGGTAATTCACCCCTCCACTTT
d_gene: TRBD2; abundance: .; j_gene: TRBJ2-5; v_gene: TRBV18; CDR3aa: CASSPYGGEYQETQYF; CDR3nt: TGTGCCAGCTCACCTTACGGGGGGGAATACCAAGAGACCCAGTACTTC
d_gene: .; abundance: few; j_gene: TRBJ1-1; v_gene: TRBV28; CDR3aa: CASSELESSYTEAFF; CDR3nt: TGTGCCAGCAGCGAACTAGAATCAAGTTACACTGAAGCTTTCTTT
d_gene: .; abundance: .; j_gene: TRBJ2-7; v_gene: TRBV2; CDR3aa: CASSPGTSFYEQYF; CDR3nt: TGTGCCAGCAGCCCCGGGACTTCGTTCTACGAGCAGTACTTC
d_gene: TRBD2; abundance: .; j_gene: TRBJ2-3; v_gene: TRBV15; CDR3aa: CATSRGPTSGRALSTDTQYF; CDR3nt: TGTGCCACCAGCAGAGGGCCTACTAGCGGGAGGGCCCTGAGCACAGATACGCAGTATTTT
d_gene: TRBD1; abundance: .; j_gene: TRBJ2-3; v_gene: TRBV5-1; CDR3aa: CASSLASGGRTDTQYF; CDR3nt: TGCGCCAGCAGCTTGGCCTCAGGGGGACGCACAGATACGCAGTATTTT
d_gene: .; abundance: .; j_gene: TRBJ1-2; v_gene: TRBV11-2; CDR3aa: CASSLEGGLSGYTF; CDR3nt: TGTGCCAGCAGCTTAGAGGGGGGGCTTTCTGGCTACACCTTC
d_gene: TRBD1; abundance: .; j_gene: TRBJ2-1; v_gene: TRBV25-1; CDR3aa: CASSEYFPSGTGMLEQFF; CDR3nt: TGTGCCAGCAGTGAATATTTTCCTTCTGGGACAGGAATGCTTGAGCAGTTCTTC